This TCR beta chain appears in the sequencing data of a study of T cell changes during pregnancy in multiple sclerosis. The assay was immunoSEQ multiplex PCR, and TCRdb's table has in-frame clones only and misses some. The data hold about 86,000 clones, with approximately 90% observed a single time. The source is a female donor in good health, enrolled as a control in a pregnancy study. Material: peripheral blood, obtained in the first trimester of pregnancy.

CDR3 sequence: CASSAGLASNTQYF. CDR3 coding DNA: TGTGCCAGCAGCGCGGGACTAGCGTCGAATACGCAGTATTTT. V gene TRBV6-4 combines with J gene TRBJ2-3, with 10 nucleotides matching TRBD2. V lost 6 bases to trimming and J lost 7 bases; unmatched junction nucleotides: 7. CDR1 is MRHNA and CDR2 is SNTAGT in the germline V gene. The CDR3 contains 14 residues.